This paragraph reports one T cell receptor beta chain. Its specificity is not known. The method was immunoSEQ multiplex PCR; TCRdb's version includes in-frame clones alone and lacks a portion of them. The sample lists 150,000 or so clones, roughly four fifths occurring once. The source of the sample is a study of cytotoxic CD8 clonotypes in ibrutinib-treated CLL. Study-wide background: Responses comprised around 24 partial and 2 complete; at median about 71 months, around 14 remained remitted and some twelve progressed. Study results and caveats: Rare overall, public clonotypes shrank or held steady under therapy.

Germline CDR1 and CDR2: MDHEN and SYDVKM. The ends lost 7 bases at V and 10 bases at J; junction bases unmatched: 6. This CDR3 has 12 amino acids. The clonotype originates from a human donor with chronic lymphocytic leukemia. Specimen: PBMCs, collected after 12 months of ibrutinib treatment. This sequence joins TRBV28 and TRBJ2-1, with 8 bases identical to TRBD1. The CDR3 bases are TGTGCCAGCATTGGACAGGGTAGCGAGCAGTTCTTC. This translates into CASIGQGSEQFF.